Each of the 27 T cell receptor beta chains below was sequenced from the same sample in a study of PD-1 blockade in classical Hodgkin lymphoma. Generated by immunoSEQ multiplex PCR, the TCRdb table keeps only in-frame clones and is missing some. The table records 25,000 to 35,000 clones, about 80% of them present only once. Time point in this sample: cycle 4 day 1 (C4D1), after more than five weeks of nivolumab. In every patient, relapse followed autologous stem cell transplantation, while exposure to brentuximab vedotin differed. CD4+ T cells were purified from thawed PBMCs by negative selection. Specimen: CD4+ T cells from blood, collected before the fourth cycle of nivolumab. These TCRs come from a human donor with classical Hodgkin lymphoma.

The chain has TRBV7-2 and TRBJ2-7; D is undetermined. The CDR3 covers 11 residues. Germline V CDR1 and CDR2: SGHTA, FQGNSA. V was cut by 6 bases and J by 2 bases, with 5 bases left in between. CDR3 loop: CASSATYEQYF. The CDR3 DNA reads TGTGCCAGCAGTGCCACCTACGAGCAGTACTTC. Together with reference TRBV7-2 and TRBJ2-7, the CDR3 gives the full variable domain: GAGVSQSPSNKVTEKGKDVELRCDPISGHTALYWYRQSLGQGLEFLIYFQGNSAPDKSGLPSDRFSAERTGGSVSTLTIQRTQQEDSAVYLCASSATYEQYFGPGTRLTVT.

The chain links TRBV11-3 to TRBJ2-1; D is ambiguous. Trimming removed 2 bases at V and 4 bases at J, with 15 bases between. Germline V gene sequence: CDR1 SGHNT, CDR2 YENEEA. This CDR3 is built from 16 residues. CDR3 loop: CASSLYGSNDYNEQFF. CDR3 nucleotide sequence: TGTGCCAGCAGCTTATATGGCAGTAATGATTACAATGAGCAGTTCTTC.

A remark on this clone: One junction end does not reproduce the germline sequence, and a read error may be involved. V and J are TRBV4-1 and TRBJ1-6, with D perhaps matching TRBD1 (6 bases). The CDR3 is 13 residues long. Per germline, CDR1 MGHRA and CDR2 YSYEKL. This CDR3 is CASSQDTGAQEDF. In DNA form, the CDR3 reads TGCGCCAGCAGCCAAGATACGGGGGCGCAGGAGGACTTT.

Only one count was recorded for this clone. The gene calls are TRBV5-1 and TRBJ1-1, with D uncertain. The V gene's germline CDR1 is SGHRS and CDR2 YFSETQ. The CDR3 length is 11 residues. Trimming pared 7 bases from V and 5 bases from J, leaving 9 bases between. The CDR3 bases are TGCGCCAGCCGCGGGGTGACTGAAGCTTTCTTT. Residues: CASRGVTEAFF.

Here the CDR3 DNA reads TGCGCCAGCAGCTCCCTAGACGCGAACACCGGGGAGCTGTTTTTT. It codes for CASSSLDANTGELFF. The chain combines TRBV5-1 with TRBJ2-2, with D hard to call. CDR1 is SGHRS and CDR2 is YFSETQ in the germline V gene. Trimming shortened V by 3 bases and J by 0 bases, and 9 bases separated the two germline ends. The CDR3 spans 15 residues. Full variable domain (rest looked up from reference TRBV5-1 and TRBJ2-2): KAGVTQTPRYLIKTRGQQVTLSCSPISGHRSVSWYQQTPGQGLQFLFEYFSETQRNKGNFPGRFSGRQFSNSRSEMNVSTLELGDSALYLCASSSLDANTGELFFGEGSRLTVL.

The chain is built from TRBV30 and TRBJ1-1; D gene uncertain. V lost 7 bases and J lost 3, with 21 bases in between. Per the germline V gene, CDR1 is GTSNPN and CDR2 is SVGIG (reference sequence). The CDR3 extends over 15 amino acids. The CDR3 loop is CASRLRTDGYTEAFF. The CDR3 DNA sequence: TGTGCCTCTCGACTTCGAACGGACGGCTACACTGAAGCTTTCTTT.

This clone was seen only once. DNA for the CDR3: TGTGCCAGCAGCCTTCGAATCCGAAGTCGGACCGGGGAGCTGTTTTTT. Its translation: CASSLRIRSRTGELFF. V is TRBV7-9 and J is TRBJ2-2, with D uncertain. V gave up 5 bases and J gave up 5 bases, with 18 bases separating them. This CDR3 comprises 16 residues. Germline loops: CDR1 SEHNR, CDR2 FQNEAQ (reference sequence).

V gene TRBV12-5 combines with J gene TRBJ2-1, with 7 positions matching TRBD1. Germline V lookup: CDR1 LGHNT, CDR2 FRNRAP. V was pared by 6 bases and J by 6 bases, with 5 bases of the junction left unmatched. The CDR3 runs 13 residues. The CDR3 DNA is TGTGCTAGTGGAACTGACAGGGTCAATGAGCAGTTCTTC. This encodes CASGTDRVNEQFF.

The V call is TRBV2, the J call TRBJ1-5, with no clear D. CDR1 SNHLY and CDR2 FYNNEI come from the germline V gene. The ends were cut back, 2 bases at V and 0 bases at J, with 11 bases in the middle. The CDR3 consists of 16 residues. CDR3 amino acids: CASSESWGYSNQPQHF. CDR3 nucleotide sequence: TGTGCCAGCAGTGAATCGTGGGGTTATAGCAATCAGCCCCAGCATTTT.

This CDR3 reads CATSRDQSLLTSTDTQYF. In DNA, the CDR3 is TGTGCCACCAGCAGAGATCAAAGTTTATTGACTAGCACAGATACGCAGTATTTT. The rearrangement links TRBV15 to TRBJ2-3; unclear D gene. Germline values: CDR1 LNHNV, CDR2 YYDKDF (reference sequence). CDR3 length: 18 residues. V gave up 0 bases and J gave up 0 bases, with 16 bases separating them.

The gene calls are TRBV18 and TRBJ2-3; tentative D call: TRBD1 (6 bases). The CDR3 is 17 residues long. CDR1 is KGHSH, CDR2 LQKENI, per germline. The V gene lost 4 bases and the J gene lost 0 bases, with 17 bases spanning the gap. The CDR3 DNA follows: TGTGCCAGCTCACTATATTGGACAGCAGGGAGCACAGATACGCAGTATTTT. This gives the protein CASSLYWTAGSTDTQYF.

As concerns this clone: In the same sample, other DNA sequences code for this CDR3. The rearrangement links TRBV10-3 to TRBJ2-7, with TRBD2 matching 9 bases. V shed 8 bases, J shed 6 bases, and the junction held 11 bases outside the gene matches. CDR1 and CDR2 from the germline V gene are ENHRY and SYGVKD. This CDR3 has 14 amino acids. Here the CDR3 reads CAIRGAGGPSEQYF. In DNA form, the CDR3 reads TGTGCCATCCGTGGGGCGGGGGGGCCAAGCGAGCAGTACTTC.

J is TRBJ1-1 and V is TRBV6-1, with 8 positions matching TRBD1. V was pared by 6 bases and J by 3 bases, with 6 bases of the junction left unmatched. The CDR3 is 14 amino acids. CDR1 is MNHNS and CDR2 is SASEGT in the germline V gene. The DNA for the CDR3 is TGTGCCAGCAGGACAAACAGGGGGGACACTGAAGCTTTCTTT. It yields the protein CASRTNRGDTEAFF.

The genes are TRBV7-3 and TRBJ2-2; D is ambiguous. The V end lost 0 bases, the J end lost 1 base, and 9 bases lay between the germline ends. CDR3 length equals 16 residues. The V gene's germline CDR1 is SGHTA and CDR2 FQGTGA. CDR3 sequence: CASSLTGRMNTGELFF. Here the CDR3 DNA reads TGTGCCAGCAGCTTAACAGGACGGATGAACACCGGGGAGCTGTTTTTT.

The CDR3 region has the DNA TGTGCCAGCAGCGCTCCGGACAGGTCTAACTATGGCTACACCTTC. Amino acid sequence: CASSAPDRSNYGYTF. This rearrangement joins TRBV7-9 to TRBJ1-2, with 7 positions matching TRBD1. Per the germline V gene, CDR1 is SEHNR and CDR2 is FQNEAQ (reference sequence). This CDR3 has 15 residues. Losses at the gene ends were 5 bases for V and 0 bases for J; bases not matched to a gene: 6. Full variable domain (outside the CDR3, taken from reference TRBV7-9 and TRBJ1-2): DTGVSQNPRHKITKRGQNVTFRCDPISEHNRLYWYRQTLGQGPEFLTYFQNEAQLEKSRLLSDRFSAERPKGSFSTLEIQRTEQGDSAMYLCASSAPDRSNYGYTFGSGTRLTVV.

The V call is TRBV2, the J call TRBJ1-2; 10 bases line up with TRBD1. Germline V lookup: CDR1 SNHLY, CDR2 FYNNEI. V dropped 5 bases and J dropped 3; count of bases not matched to a gene: 3. The CDR3 sequence is 14 residues long. The DNA of the CDR3 is TGTGCCAGCAGTTGGGACAGGGGTGACTATGGCTACACCTTC. It specifies CASSWDRGDYGYTF.

The chain is built from TRBV18 and TRBJ1-4, with 9 bases matching TRBD1. The V gene's germline CDR1 is KGHSH and CDR2 LQKENI. CDR3 length: 14 residues. V was clipped by 10 bases and J by 6 bases; unmatched bases: 9. The CDR3 DNA is TGTGCCACCCTCGGGGGACAGGGATATGAAAAACTGTTTTTT. Protein sequence: CATLGGQGYEKLFF.

The V and J genes are TRBV5-1 and TRBJ1-2; D not certain. This CDR3 is 15 amino acids long. V was shortened by 6 bases and J by 0 bases, with 15 bases between the two germline ends. Germline V CDR1 and CDR2: SGHRS, YFSETQ. CDR3 nucleotide sequence: TGCGCCAGCAACTCAGGCGGAGGCTCTAACTATGGCTACACCTTC. Protein sequence: CASNSGGGSNYGYTF.

This clone was seen only a few times. This chain connects TRBV7-2 to TRBJ1-2, with a possible D match to TRBD1 (5 bases). This CDR3 is built from 16 residues. Germline V lookup: CDR1 SGHTA, CDR2 FQGNSA. Deletions cut 1 base from V and 2 bases from J, with 14 bases between. The CDR3 sequence is CASSLEGGHLNYGYTF. In DNA form, the CDR3 reads TGTGCCAGCAGCTTAGAGGGAGGACACCTAAACTATGGCTACACCTTC.

This chain uses TRBV7-2 with TRBJ1-2; perhaps TRBD1 as D (5 bases). Trimming removed 5 bases at V and 8 bases at J, with 21 bases between. Germline V lookup: CDR1 SGHTA, CDR2 FQGNSA. This CDR3 has 15 amino acids. The CDR3 region has the DNA TGTGCCAGCAGCCAACGCCGGGACCAAACTGGGGGCTACACCTTC. This sequence encodes CASSQRRDQTGGYTF.

This chain joins TRBV11-1 and TRBJ2-7; a possible D gene is TRBD1 (6 bases). V lost 5 bases and J lost 6, with 17 bases in between. Germline values: CDR1 SGHAT, CDR2 FQDESV (reference sequence). This CDR3 spans 14 amino acids. The CDR3 spells CASSPRGWGSEQYF. The CDR3 nucleotides are TGTGCCAGCAGCCCCAGGGGATGGGGTAGCGAGCAGTACTTC.

The V call is TRBV11-2, the J call TRBJ2-7; 9 nucleotides match TRBD2. Trimming at V came to 4 bases and at J to 6 bases, leaving 10 bases not matched to a gene. The CDR3 totals 15 residues. CDR1 and CDR2 from the germline V gene are SGHAT and FQNNGV. The CDR3 region has the DNA TGTGCCAGCAGCTCGTTCGCCGGGACTAGCTCCGAGCAGTACTTC. This gives the protein CASSSFAGTSSEQYF.

CDR3 amino acids: CASSGGIASTDTQYF. The CDR3 bases are TGTGCCAGCAGCGGGGGGATCGCTAGCACAGATACGCAGTATTTT. The chain combines TRBV6-5 with TRBJ2-3; 7 positions agree with TRBD2. Germline V CDR1 and CDR2: MNHEY, SVGAGI. The V and J ends lost 6 bases and 0 bases, in that order; junction bases with no gene match: 6. The CDR3 sequence is 15 residues long.

The CDR3: CASSGAQGSDTQYF. Here the CDR3 DNA reads TGTGCCAGCAGCGGGGCTCAGGGGTCAGATACGCAGTATTTT. The chain carries TRBV9 and TRBJ2-3; tentative D call: TRBD1 (6 bases). Trimming pared 3 bases from V and 4 bases from J, leaving 12 bases between. This CDR3 has 14 residues. Per germline, CDR1 SGDLS and CDR2 YYNGEE.

The rearrangement joins TRBV7-9 to TRBJ2-4; perhaps TRBD2 as D (5 bases). CDR3 size: 12 residues. Germline V lookup: CDR1 SEHNR, CDR2 FQNEAQ (reference sequence). V was cut by 1 base and J by 15 bases, with 13 bases left in between. The CDR3 region has the DNA TGTGCCAGCAGCTTAGGTGAGGGTCGGACGTACTTC. Translating it yields CASSLGEGRTYF. Drawing the rest from reference TRBV7-9 and TRBJ2-4, the complete variable domain is DTGVSQNPRHKITKRGQNVTFRCDPISEHNRLYWYRQTLGQGPEFLTYFQNEAQLEKSRLLSDRFSAERPKGSFSTLEIQRTEQGDSAMYLCASSLGEGRTYFGAGTRLSVL.

The rearrangement uses TRBV19 and TRBJ2-3; D gene uncertain. V was pared by 3 bases and J by 6 bases, with 13 bases between. CDR1 and CDR2 (germline): LNHDA, SQIVND (reference sequence). The CDR3 is 14 residues long. CDR3 DNA sequence: TGTGCCAGTAGTATGGTCAGGTTCGGGGATACGCAGTATTTT. It codes for CASSMVRFGDTQYF.

The chain is built from TRBV2 and TRBJ2-5; 9 bases align to TRBD1. Germline CDR1 and CDR2: SNHLY and FYNNEI. This CDR3 contains 14 residues. V dropped 1 base and J dropped 7; count of bases not matched to a gene: 4. The CDR3 DNA reads TGTGCCAGCAGTGAAGAAGGGACAGGGTTGACCCAGTACTTC. This translates into CASSEEGTGLTQYF.